The present T cell receptor beta chain was sequenced within a study of CD8 T cells in ankylosing spondylitis. The germline V gene has CDR1 LGHDT and CDR2 YNNKEL (reference sequence). The CDR3 runs to 15 residues. Trimming removed 5 bases from V and 3 bases from J, with 16 bases in between. In its sample, this clonotype was seen many times. TCRdb called the 5' RACE reads again in MiXCR, with one record for every CDR3 protein. Among 250,000 to 400,000 distinct CDR3 sequences, around 10% were seen once, and the ten largest hold roughly a tenth. What was sequenced was blood, either unsorted or a sorted T cell fraction (not recorded which). The chain uses TRBV3-1 and TRBJ1-2, with D possibly matching TRBD1 (6 bases). The clonotype was recovered from a female donor with ankylosing spondylitis or in good health (not recorded which). The DNA for the CDR3 is TGTGCCAGCAGCAAGACGGACAGCCACTACTATGGCTACACCTTC. Its translation: CASSKTDSHYYGYTF. Combining the CDR3 with reference TRBV3-1 and TRBJ1-2 gives the whole variable domain DTAVSQTPKYLVTQMGNDKSIKCEQNLGHDTMYWYKQDSKKFLKIMFSYNNKELIINETVPNRFSPKSPDKAHLNLHINSLELGDSAVYFCASSKTDSHYYGYTFGSGTRLTVV.